Listed below are T cell receptor beta chains from one sample, sequenced in a study of OX40 agonist ivuxolimab in advanced cancers. Sequenced by immunoSEQ multiplex PCR; TCRdb stores in-frame clones only, minus some. The table has 35,000 to 40,000 clones, approximately 82% seen once. Source: CD4+ or CD8+ T cells sorted from blood, taken in a trial of the OX40 agonist ivuxolimab. The receptors here all came from an adult with an advanced solid tumor such as melanoma, head and neck, liver or kidney cancer. Both conserved end residues are trimmed from each CDR3. Each record gives: V gene, J gene, D gene, CDR3 protein. The D gene is left open where the match is weak.

V: TRBV7-8; J: TRBJ1-2; D: .; CDR3: ASSLDAGGREGYT
V: TRBV28; J: TRBJ1-1; D: .; CDR3: ASSSGLAGAEAF
V: TRBV5-3; J: TRBJ2-5; D: .; CDR3: ARRGTRHQETQY
V: TRBV7-9; J: TRBJ2-5; D: .; CDR3: ASSLPQTTQETQY
V: TRBV6-5; J: TRBJ2-7; D: TRBD2; CDR3: AGSPFSGTDYEQY
V: TRBV6-5; J: TRBJ1-2; D: TRBD1; CDR3: ASSRPGQGDYGYT
V: TRBV7-6; J: TRBJ2-7; D: .; CDR3: ASSPNSYEQY
V: TRBV2; J: TRBJ2-2; D: TRBD1; CDR3: ASTPSGQGSTGELF
V: TRBV27; J: TRBJ2-3; D: TRBD1; CDR3: ASSFYRGLGTDTQY
V: TRBV5-4; J: TRBJ1-2; D: TRBD1; CDR3: ASSLENRGYGYT
V: TRBV12-5; J: TRBJ1-1; D: .; CDR3: ASGLVVGVNTEAF
V: TRBV7-7; J: TRBJ2-1; D: TRBD2; CDR3: ASSLAAGVGNEQF
V: TRBV7-2; J: TRBJ1-2; D: .; CDR3: ASSVRGGFLEGYT
V: TRBV7-9; J: TRBJ2-7; D: TRBD1; CDR3: ASSSGTGGRHYEQY
V: TRBV5-4; J: TRBJ2-1; D: .; CDR3: ASSSPAHRVGF
V: TRBV5-4; J: TRBJ2-2; D: TRBD2; CDR3: ASSLGVGLWDPGELF
V: TRBV6-5; J: TRBJ2-2; D: .; CDR3: ASSSPQGGAGELF
V: TRBV30; J: TRBJ1-2; D: TRBD1; CDR3: AWSVLLRSALGTDYGYT
V: TRBV6-1; J: TRBJ2-1; D: TRBD2; CDR3: ASSPTSGGAHEQF
V: TRBV6-1; J: TRBJ1-5; D: TRBD1; CDR3: ATLGQGWGQPQH
V: TRBV29-1; J: TRBJ2-6; D: TRBD2; CDR3: SVEASGGFSGANVLT
V: TRBV6-1; J: TRBJ2-3; D: TRBD2; CDR3: ASSESLAGGITDTQY
V: TRBV28; J: TRBJ1-2; D: .; CDR3: ASSFSRGASGYT
V: TRBV7-9; J: TRBJ2-1; D: TRBD1; CDR3: ASSLGTGQGAHEQF
V: TRBV27; J: TRBJ1-1; D: .; CDR3: ASSFPGLEAF
V: TRBV18; J: TRBJ2-7; D: .; CDR3: ASSPANGEQY
V: TRBV14; J: TRBJ2-1; D: TRBD2; CDR3: ASSLLGSGGGYNEQF
V: TRBV5-1; J: TRBJ1-1; D: .; CDR3: ASSLGQANTEAF
V: TRBV7-2; J: TRBJ2-7; D: .; CDR3: ASSLGAYTYEQY
V: TRBV21-1; J: TRBJ1-5; D: .; CDR3: ASSKPPPGQGNYSNQPQH
V: TRBV4-1; J: TRBJ2-3; D: .; CDR3: ASSLTIFRGPDTQY
V: TRBV9; J: TRBJ2-5; D: TRBD2; CDR3: ASSASGVAGGPETQY
V: TRBV4-3; J: TRBJ2-7; D: .; CDR3: ASSQGRSQGYEQY
V: TRBV2; J: TRBJ1-1; D: .; CDR3: ASSESAARGEAF
V: TRBV11-2; J: TRBJ2-3; D: .; CDR3: ASSPIYSEITDTQY
V: TRBV5-4; J: TRBJ1-6; D: .; CDR3: ASSLLVESPLH
V: TRBV5-1; J: TRBJ2-3; D: TRBD1; CDR3: ASSLGGGHDTQY
V: TRBV6-1; J: TRBJ2-7; D: .; CDR3: ASSDYGTSYEQY
V: TRBV5-5; J: TRBJ1-2; D: .; CDR3: ASSPVSTGGGYT
V: TRBV9; J: TRBJ2-7; D: .; CDR3: ASSVGALEREQY
V: TRBV18; J: TRBJ2-7; D: TRBD1; CDR3: ASSPQWGTGQTYEQY
V: TRBV2; J: TRBJ1-5; D: TRBD1; CDR3: ASSAGQLNQPQH
V: TRBV27; J: TRBJ2-7; D: TRBD2; CDR3: ASSSLAGAAYEQY
V: TRBV2; J: TRBJ2-5; D: TRBD1; CDR3: ASSPNPRTGTETQY
V: TRBV30; J: TRBJ2-3; D: .; CDR3: AWMRGRESRTDTQY
V: TRBV11-2; J: TRBJ1-3; D: .; CDR3: ASSAVKGSGNTIY
V: TRBV19; J: TRBJ1-2; D: .; CDR3: ASSIRDSYT
V: TRBV14; J: TRBJ2-5; D: TRBD2; CDR3: ASSHREGRKTQY
V: TRBV19; J: TRBJ2-7; D: TRBD2; CDR3: ASSNKGHGTSSYEQY
V: TRBV6-6; J: TRBJ2-7; D: TRBD1; CDR3: ASSYGTGTYEQY
V: TRBV11-3; J: TRBJ2-1; D: .; CDR3: ASSFRGEQF
V: TRBV11-2; J: TRBJ2-7; D: .; CDR3: ASSQNLARSTHEQY
V: TRBV27; J: TRBJ2-1; D: .; CDR3: ASSLVGGPNEQF
V: TRBV7-2; J: TRBJ2-7; D: .; CDR3: ASSLSGVSLYEQY
V: TRBV2; J: TRBJ2-2; D: .; CDR3: ASTPNRGGGELF